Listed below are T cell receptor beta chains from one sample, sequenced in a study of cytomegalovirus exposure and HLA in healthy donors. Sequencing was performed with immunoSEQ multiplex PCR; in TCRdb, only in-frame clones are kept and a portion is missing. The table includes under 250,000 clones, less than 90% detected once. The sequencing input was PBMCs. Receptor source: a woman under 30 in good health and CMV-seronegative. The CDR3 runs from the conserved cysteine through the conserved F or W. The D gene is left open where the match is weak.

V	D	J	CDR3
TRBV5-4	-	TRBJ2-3	CASSFRGGTDTQYF
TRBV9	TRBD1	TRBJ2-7	CASSVTGTGNYEQYF
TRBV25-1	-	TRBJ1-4	CASSEGAGANEKLFF
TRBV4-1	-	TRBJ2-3	CASSQVGSFAGDTQYF
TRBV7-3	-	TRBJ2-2	CASSLTGTGELFF
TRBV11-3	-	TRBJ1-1	CASSLEAGGEAFF
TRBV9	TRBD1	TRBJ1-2	CASSGYRSGTGGYGYTF
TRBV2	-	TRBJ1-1	CASSNDEAFF
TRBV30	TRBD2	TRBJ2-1	CAWELAGGYNEQFF
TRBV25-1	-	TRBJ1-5	CASSERRASNQPQHF
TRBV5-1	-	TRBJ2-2	CASRLAGELFF
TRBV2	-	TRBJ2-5	CASSELETQYF
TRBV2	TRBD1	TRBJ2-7	CASSGGQGTYEQYF
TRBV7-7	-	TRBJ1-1	CASSPLTGTEAFF
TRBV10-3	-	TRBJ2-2	CAIRDEVGVHTGELFF
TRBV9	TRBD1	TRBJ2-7	CASSGQGAPIYEQYF
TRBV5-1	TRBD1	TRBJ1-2	CASSLGQGLADTF
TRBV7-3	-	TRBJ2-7	CASSSRTDYEQYF
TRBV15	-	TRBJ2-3	CATSRGEGTDTQYF
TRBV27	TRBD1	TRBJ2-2	CASSKSGQTTSYTGELFF
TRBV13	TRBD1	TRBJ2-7	CASSWPGTGSYEQYF
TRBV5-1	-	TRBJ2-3	CASRTSTDTQYF
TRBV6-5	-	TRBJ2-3	CASSRNGGADTQYF
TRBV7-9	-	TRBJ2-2	CASSPLGANTGELFF
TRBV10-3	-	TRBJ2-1	CAISEVGADNEQFF
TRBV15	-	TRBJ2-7	CATSRAPRGGYEQYF
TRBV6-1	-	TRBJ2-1	CASSVAGGTEQFF
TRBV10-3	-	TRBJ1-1	CAISGLANTEAFF
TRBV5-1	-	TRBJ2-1	CASSPGLLGNEQFF
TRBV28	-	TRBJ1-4	CASTTTNEKLFF
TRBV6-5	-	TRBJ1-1	CASSYSEGTEAFF
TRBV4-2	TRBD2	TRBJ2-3	CASSRPLAGGSDTQYF
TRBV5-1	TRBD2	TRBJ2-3	CASSPRQGLADTQYF
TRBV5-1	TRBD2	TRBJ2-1	CASGIAGSDNEQFF
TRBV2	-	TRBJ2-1	CASSDYNEQFF
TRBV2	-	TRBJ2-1	CASRSTVTSVDNEQFF
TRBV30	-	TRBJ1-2	CAWFPRRARPQKGGDGYTF
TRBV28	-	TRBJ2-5	CASATRSGIQETQYF
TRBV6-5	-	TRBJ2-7	CASSSGPNGQYF
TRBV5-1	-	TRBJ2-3	CASRPGGAADTQYF
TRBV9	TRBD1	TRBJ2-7	CASSVDGTGSTYEQYF
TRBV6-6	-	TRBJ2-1	CASSWLEREQFF
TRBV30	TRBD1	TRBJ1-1	CAWRTGTGRAFF
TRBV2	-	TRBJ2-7	CASGARPFYEQYF
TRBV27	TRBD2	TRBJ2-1	CASSFGTSSTNEQFF
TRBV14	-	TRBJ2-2	CASSQDVLALNTGELFF
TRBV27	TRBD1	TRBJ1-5	CASREGQGVNQPQHF
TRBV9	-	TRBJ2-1	CASSVGGGPNEQFF